The T cell receptor beta chain under discussion was sequenced for a study of T cells in Graves' hyperthyroidism and ophthalmopathy (dated by TCRdb to between 2018 and 2020). Concerning the study at large: Peripheral blood samples were taken at the time of initial diagnosis, prior to any treatment. A discovery cohort of about a hundred patients, roughly 45 with Graves' ophthalmopathy and approximately 55 with stable Graves' hyperthyroidism, was used to find distinguishing TCR V-J signatures. Thyroid tissue and blood T-cell repertoires from about six Graves' hyperthyroidism patients were also compared in the study. Prospective prediction of ophthalmopathy was tested in an independent validation cohort of under 20 hyperthyroidism patients and 15 to 17 patients who later progressed to ophthalmopathy. Once sampling was done, hyperthyroidism patients were given methimazole at a starting dose of 30 mg daily, whereas ophthalmopathy patients were given high-dose intravenous methylprednisolone. The roughly 91 discovery patients were randomly split 7:3 into training and test sets. The paper describes TCR Vbeta CDR3 sequencing of around 140 peripheral blood samples, made up of around 41 ophthalmopathy patients, 70 to 75 hyperthyroidism patients and 17 progressor patients. The study at large found these results: In cross-validation, a model built on a 13 V-J signature told ophthalmopathy apart from stable hyperthyroidism with under 90% sensitivity and about 81% specificity, and in testing the same model reached 80%/75%. No statistical method was used to fix the sample size in advance, and group allocation was not hidden from the investigators. During validation, the model predicted progression to ophthalmopathy a median of roughly six months ahead of onset, with approximately 71% sensitivity and roughly 75% specificity. Most expanded thyroid clonotypes (frequency above 0.001) were also detected in blood, suggesting blood repertoires may reflect thyroid immune responses.

Amplification of TCR beta CDR3 regions was carried out from RNA transcripts. For the first round of RT-PCR on the TCR CDR3, the HTBI primer set was used together with the Qiagen OneStep RT-PCR kit. The libraries were constructed in a second round of multiplex PCR and then size-selected and purified. The libraries were sequenced on an Illumina HiSeq2000 using paired-end 100 bp reads. The authors' analysis ran thus. SOAPnuke was used to process the raw data, throwing out any read that contained adapters or uncalled bases, had a mean Phred below 15, or lacked an exact constant-primer or identifier match. High-quality paired reads were merged with COPE v1.2.5, and unique nucleotide sequences were defined as clonotypes. MiTCR v1.1 was used to align clonotypes to the IMGT TRBV, TRBD and TRBJ reference segments. Analysis was restricted to V-J combinations with a frequency above 0.0001, which covered just over 98% of repertoires. The TCS score was defined as the ratio of F50 (clonal expansion) to E x V (chaos), calculated using BLOSUM62-based TCRdist between CDR3 peptides within each V-J. Welch's t-statistics and random forest reduced fewer than 550 V-J features to about 13, which were used in a naive Bayes classifier (R e1071). TCRdb took the public reads, trimmed them with fastp at Q25, ran MiXCR for clone calling and kept in-frame beta chains. When rows share a CDR3 protein, they turn into one entry using the most common DNA and genes. These V and J calls originate from TCRdb's pipeline instead of the authors' own analysis. The sample data list over 500,000 distinct CDR3 sequences, and 14% of these were observed just once. Of the sample, around 14% falls within the top ten clones.

This clonotype was recorded at least ten times. Its antigen is unknown. The sample holds no much larger clone one base away, and base qualities are not on file. Stable Graves' hyperthyroidism was defined as the absence of progression to ophthalmopathy over 18 months of follow-up. Hyperthyroidism patients were aged 18 to 65 years and newly diagnosed, with disease duration of less than 2 months. Exclusion was applied to patients with uncontrolled infections, other autoimmune diseases, pregnancy or lactation. Diagnoses were established on the basis of clinical symptoms, serum thyroxine and TRAb, thyroid ultrasound, and orbital computed tomography. Ficoll-Paque density gradient centrifugation was used to isolate PBMCs from around 10 ml of fresh peripheral blood. Total RNA was extracted with Trizol reagent, and quality was checked on an Agilent 2100 Bioanalyzer. The sequence was collected from a woman aged 40 to 50 with Graves' hyperthyroidism. Specimen: blood.

The DNA sequence reads TGTGCCAGCAGCCCCCGCGGGGGCGAGGAGACCCAGTACTTC. The encoded protein is CASSPRGGEETQYF. The sequence joins TRBV5-8 to TRBJ2-5; the D segment could be TRBD2, given 7 matching bases. V is shortened by 4 bases, J by 5 bases, and the region joining them spans 15 bases. Spanning cysteine to phenylalanine, the CDR3 consists of 14 amino acids. This entry keeps only the CDR3 DNA: 42 bases, framed from base 1. CDR1 and CDR2 were assigned from the germline V gene as SGHTS and YDEGEE.